These T cell receptor beta chains were read from a single sample in a study of OX40 agonist ivuxolimab in advanced cancers. The table came from immunoSEQ multiplex PCR; TCRdb's copy has only in-frame clones and leaves some out. The table has 75,000 to 100,000 clones, approximately 89% seen once. The sequencing used CD4+ or CD8+ T cells sorted from blood, collected in a trial of the OX40 agonist ivuxolimab. The receptors originated from an adult with an advanced solid tumor such as melanoma, head and neck, liver or kidney cancer. CDR3s leave out the opening cysteine and the closing phenylalanine or tryptophan.

j_call | v_call | cdr3_aa
TRBJ2-3 | TRBV9 | ASERGLVPDTDTQY
TRBJ2-1 | TRBV6-4 | ASILPGLTRAYNEQF
TRBJ1-5 | TRBV5-5 | ASSFGGPTEPQH
TRBJ2-5 | TRBV18 | ASSPVQDKQETQY
TRBJ2-7 | TRBV11-3 | ASSLYTRTAYEQY
. | TRBV18 | ASSPPGVDEQY
TRBJ2-7 | TRBV5-4 | ASSGGTQFYEQY
TRBJ1-1 | TRBV27 | ASSLSTGLSVNTEAF
TRBJ2-1 | TRBV27 | ASSLVVGDEQF
TRBJ2-2 | TRBV6-6 | ASSYRGRAAAPELF
TRBJ1-5 | TRBV7-2 | ASSFFGSQPQH
TRBJ1-4 | TRBV29-1 | SVEDTQGEKLF